One TCR beta chain is described in this entry. Its antigen remains unknown. This entry is derived from a study of T cells in localized non-small cell lung cancer. Broader study findings: Out of the top 100 tumor clones, a median approximately 61 were seen in adjacent lung. Those with higher blood T cell density had longer overall survival. Sequencing was restricted to one tumor region; therefore, heterogeneity remains possible.

Clones were sequenced by immunoSEQ multiplex PCR, and TCRdb holds only the in-frame ones, with some missing. Of tens of thousands of clones in the sample, approximately 84% were seen once. V dropped 4 bases and J dropped 4 bases, with 13 bases sitting between them. Germline CDR1 is SGHTA and CDR2 is FQGNSA. The length of the CDR3 is 14 residues. The V call is TRBV7-2, the J call TRBJ1-1; no clear D gene. This clonotype was sampled from a man between 40 and 70 years old with stage I lung adenocarcinoma. Sequencing used peripheral blood, obtained before any cancer treatment. CDR3 in amino acids: CASSSRRVGTEAFF. The CDR3 coding sequence is TGTGCCAGCAGCTCCCGAAGGGTTGGCACTGAAGCTTTCTTT. The full variable domain, its missing parts supplied by reference TRBV7-2 and TRBJ1-1, is GAGVSQSPSNKVTEKGKDVELRCDPISGHTALYWYRQSLGQGLEFLIYFQGNSAPDKSGLPSDRFSAERTGGSVSTLTIQRTQQEDSAVYLCASSSRRVGTEAFFGQGTRLTVV.